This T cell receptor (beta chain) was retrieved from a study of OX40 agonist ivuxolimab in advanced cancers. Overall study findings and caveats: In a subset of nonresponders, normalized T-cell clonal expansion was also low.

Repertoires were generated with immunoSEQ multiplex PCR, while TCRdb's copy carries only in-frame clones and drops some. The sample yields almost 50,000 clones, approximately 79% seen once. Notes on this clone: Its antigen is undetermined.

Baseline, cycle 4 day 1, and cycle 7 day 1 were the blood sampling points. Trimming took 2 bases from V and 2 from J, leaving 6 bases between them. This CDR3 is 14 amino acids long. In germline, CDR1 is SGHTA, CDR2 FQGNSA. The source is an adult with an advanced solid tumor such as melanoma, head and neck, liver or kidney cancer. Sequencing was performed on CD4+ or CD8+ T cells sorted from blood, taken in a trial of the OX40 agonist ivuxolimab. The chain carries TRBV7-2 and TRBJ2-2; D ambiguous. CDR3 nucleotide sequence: TGTGCCAGCAGCTTAATGACAAACACCGGGGAGCTGTTTTTT. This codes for CASSLMTNTGELFF.